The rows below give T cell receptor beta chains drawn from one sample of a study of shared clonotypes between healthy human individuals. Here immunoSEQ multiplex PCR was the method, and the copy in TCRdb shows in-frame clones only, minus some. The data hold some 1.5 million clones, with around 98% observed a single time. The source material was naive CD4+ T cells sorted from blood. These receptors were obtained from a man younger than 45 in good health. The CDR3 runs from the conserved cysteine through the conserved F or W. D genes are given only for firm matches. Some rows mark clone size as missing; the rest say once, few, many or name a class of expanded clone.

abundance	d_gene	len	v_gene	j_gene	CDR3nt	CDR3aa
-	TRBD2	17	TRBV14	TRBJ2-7	TGTGCCAGCAGCCACAGTAGCGGGAGTTTGAGTATCTACGAGCAGTACTTC	CASSHSSGSLSIYEQYF
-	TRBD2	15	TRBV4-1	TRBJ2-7	TGCGCCAGCAGCCAAGTACTAGCGGGAGGGCTCGAGCAGTACTTC	CASSQVLAGGLEQYF
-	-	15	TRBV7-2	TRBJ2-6	TGTGCCAGCAACCCACGTCAAACGGTAGCCAACGTCCTGACTTTC	CASNPRQTVANVLTF
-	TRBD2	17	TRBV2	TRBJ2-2	TGTGCCAGCAGCCAGACTAGCGGGATGAGGAACACCGGGGAGCTGTTTTTT	CASSQTSGMRNTGELFF
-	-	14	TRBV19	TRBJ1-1	TGTGCCAGTACCAGGGACGGGGTAATCCCTGAAGCTTTCTTT	CASTRDGVIPEAFF
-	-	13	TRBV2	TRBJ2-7	TGTGCCAGCAGTGAAGGAGGGTCGGACGAGCAGTACTTC	CASSEGGSDEQYF
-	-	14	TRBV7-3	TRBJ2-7	TGTGCCAGCAGCTTGATAGCGGACCCAGGGGAGCAGTACTTC	CASSLIADPGEQYF
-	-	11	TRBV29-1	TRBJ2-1	-	CSVGGGISGFF
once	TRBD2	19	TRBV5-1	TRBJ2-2	TGCGCCAGCAGTCCCGGGACTAGCGGGAGTATTAGGGTAACCGGGGAGCTGTTTTTT	CASSPGTSGSIRVTGELFF
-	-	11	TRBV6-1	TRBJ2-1	TGTGCCAGCAGTGAAAGCGGAGAGCAGTTCTTC	CASSESGEQFF
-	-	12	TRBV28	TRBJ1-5	TGTGCCTCGGGGGCTATGGATCAGCCCCAGCATTTT	CASGAMDQPQHF
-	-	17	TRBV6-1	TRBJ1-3	TGTGCCAGCAGTGAATCGCCTGGTGCCGCGTCGGGCCACACCATATATTTT	CASSESPGAASGHTIYF
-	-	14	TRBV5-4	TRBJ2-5	TGTGCCAGCAGCTTGGGTGGTCCCCCGGAGACCCAGTACTTC	CASSLGGPPETQYF
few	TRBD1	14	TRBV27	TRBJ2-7	TGTGCCAGCAGCTTAGACAGGGACTCCTACGAGCAGTACTTC	CASSLDRDSYEQYF
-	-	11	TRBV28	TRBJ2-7	TGTGCCAGCAGTGAATCCTACGAGCAGTACTTC	CASSESYEQYF
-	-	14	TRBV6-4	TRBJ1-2	TGTGCCAGCAGTAAACATTCAGGGGACTATGGCTACACCTTC	CASSKHSGDYGYTF
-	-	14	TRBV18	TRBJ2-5	TGTGCCAGCTCACCCCAAGCCTTTGGGGAGACCCAGTACTTC	CASSPQAFGETQYF
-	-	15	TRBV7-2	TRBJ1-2	TGTGCCAGCAGCTTAGATCGGCAGGGATTATCTGGCTACACCTTC	CASSLDRQGLSGYTF
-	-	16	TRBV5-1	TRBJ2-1	TGCGCCAGCAGCTTGGCCGCCTCTAGTGAATACAATGAGCAGTTCTTC	CASSLAASSEYNEQFF
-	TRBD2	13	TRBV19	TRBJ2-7	TGTGCCACGTCACTAGCGGGAATGTACGAGCAGTACTTC	CATSLAGMYEQYF
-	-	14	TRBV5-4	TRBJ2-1	TGTGCCAGCAGCTTGGCGGGAGCGAGGGGGAAGCAGTTCTTC	CASSLAGARGKQFF
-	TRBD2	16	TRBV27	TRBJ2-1	TGTGCCAGCAGTTACGGGACTAGCGGGATCCCCCCGGAGCAGTTCTTC	CASSYGTSGIPPEQFF
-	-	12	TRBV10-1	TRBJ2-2	TGCGCCAGCAGTGAGGCCAACGGGGAGCTGTTTTTT	CASSEANGELFF
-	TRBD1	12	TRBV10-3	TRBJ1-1	TGTGCCACCAGGGGGTTGAACACTGAAGCTTTCTTT	CATRGLNTEAFF
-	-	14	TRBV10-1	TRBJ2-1	TGCGCCAGCAGTGCGAGGGCGGGAAACAATGAGCAGTTCTTC	CASSARAGNNEQFF
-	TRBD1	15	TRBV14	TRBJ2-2	TGTGCCAGCAGCCAAGCGACAGGGGCGACCGGGGAGCTGTTTTTT	CASSQATGATGELFF
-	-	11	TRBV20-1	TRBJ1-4	TGCAGTGCTAGAGATCCTGAAAAACTGTTTTTT	CSARDPEKLFF
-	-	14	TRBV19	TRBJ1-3	TGTGCCACCTATGGACGGAGATCTGGAAACACCATATATTTT	CATYGRRSGNTIYF
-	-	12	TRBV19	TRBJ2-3	TGTGCCAGTAGTCCCGATACAGATACGCAGTATTTT	CASSPDTDTQYF
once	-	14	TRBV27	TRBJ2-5	TGTGCCAGCAGTTTAAGGAGGGGTCAAGAGACCCAGTACTTC	CASSLRRGQETQYF
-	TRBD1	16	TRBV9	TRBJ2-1	TGTGCCAGCAGCGTAGGACAGGGTTTGAGGTACAATGAGCAGTTCTTC	CASSVGQGLRYNEQFF
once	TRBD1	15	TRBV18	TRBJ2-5	TGTGCCAGCTCACCACCTTCCCGCGGGACAGGGACCCAGTACTTC	CASSPPSRGTGTQYF
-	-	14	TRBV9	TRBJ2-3	TGTGCCAGCAGCGTAGAGGGGATCACAGATACGCAGTATTTT	CASSVEGITDTQYF
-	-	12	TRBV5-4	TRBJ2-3	TGTGCCAGCAGCCCCTTCCGAGATACGCAGTATTTT	CASSPFRDTQYF
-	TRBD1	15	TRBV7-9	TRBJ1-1	TGTGCCAGCAGCAATGAACAGGGGGCGCGGGCTGAAGCTTTCTTT	CASSNEQGARAEAFF
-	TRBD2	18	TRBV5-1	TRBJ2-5	TGCGCCAGCAGCTTGGGACTAGCGGGAGGGCCACCTTATGAGACCCAGTACTTC	CASSLGLAGGPPYETQYF
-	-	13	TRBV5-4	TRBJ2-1	TGTGCCAGCAGCGTTGACTCATACAATGAGCAGTTCTTC	CASSVDSYNEQFF
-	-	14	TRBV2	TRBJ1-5	TGTGCCAGCAGTGAACCCAGGAGCAATCAGCCCCAGCATTTT	CASSEPRSNQPQHF
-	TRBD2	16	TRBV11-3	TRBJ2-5	TGTGCCAGCAGCTTAGGTGCGCTAGCGGGAGCGGAGACCCAGTACTTC	CASSLGALAGAETQYF
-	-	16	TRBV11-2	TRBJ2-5	TGTGCCAGCAGCTTAGGTATTAGGGACAATGAAGAGACCCAGTACTTC	CASSLGIRDNEETQYF
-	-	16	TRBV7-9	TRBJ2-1	TGTGCCAGCAGCCCCTCGGACGGGACCCTCTACAATGAGCAGTTCTTC	CASSPSDGTLYNEQFF
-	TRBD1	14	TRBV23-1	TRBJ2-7	TGCGCCAGCAGTCAATACAAACAGGGGAGCGAGCAGTACTTC	CASSQYKQGSEQYF
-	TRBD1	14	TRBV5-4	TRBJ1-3	TGTGCCAGCAGCAAGGGACAGGTTGGAAACACCATATATTTT	CASSKGQVGNTIYF
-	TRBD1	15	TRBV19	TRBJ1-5	TGTGCCAGTAAAACAGGGGGCGCGGGTAATCAGCCCCAGCATTTT	CASKTGGAGNQPQHF
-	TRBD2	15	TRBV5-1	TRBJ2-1	TGCGCCAGCAGCGCGACGGGACTAGCTGAGAATGAGCAGTTCTTC	CASSATGLAENEQFF
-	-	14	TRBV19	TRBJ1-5	TGTGCCAGTAGTATAAGAGGGAGCAATCAGCCCCAGCATTTT	CASSIRGSNQPQHF
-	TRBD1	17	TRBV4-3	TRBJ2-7	TGCGCCAGCAGCCAAGGCGCCAGACAGGGCCGGCCCTACGAGCAGTACTTC	CASSQGARQGRPYEQYF
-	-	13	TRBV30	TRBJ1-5	TGTGCCTGGAGTGCAGGGGAGAATCAGCCCCAGCATTTT	CAWSAGENQPQHF
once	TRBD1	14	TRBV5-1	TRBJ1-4	TGCGCCAGCGGGGCCGGGACAGAAAATGAAAAACTGTTTTTT	CASGAGTENEKLFF
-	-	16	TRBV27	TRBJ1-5	TGTGCCAGCAGTTCCCTCGACAGCAGGGGAAATCAGCCCCAGCATTTT	CASSSLDSRGNQPQHF
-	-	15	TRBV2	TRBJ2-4	TGTGCCAGCAGTGAAGCGGGAGGCAGGGCAAACATTCAGTACTTC	CASSEAGGRANIQYF
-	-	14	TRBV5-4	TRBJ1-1	TGTGCCAGCAGCTTGAAGGTCCCGAACACTGAAGCTTTCTTT	CASSLKVPNTEAFF
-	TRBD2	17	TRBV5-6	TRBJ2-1	TGTGCCAGCAGCCCGTCACTAGCGGGAGGGATCTACAATGAGCAGTTCTTC	CASSPSLAGGIYNEQFF
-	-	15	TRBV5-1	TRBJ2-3	TGCGCCAGCAGCATTGGTTCGGGCAGCACAGATACGCAGTATTTT	CASSIGSGSTDTQYF
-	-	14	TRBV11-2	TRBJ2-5	TGTGCCAGCAGCCCAGAGGGGTCTCGGGAGACCCAGTACTTC	CASSPEGSRETQYF
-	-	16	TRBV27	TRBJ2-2	TGTGCCAGCAGTTCCCAGCGAGGGTCCAACACCGGGGAGCTGTTTTTT	CASSSQRGSNTGELFF